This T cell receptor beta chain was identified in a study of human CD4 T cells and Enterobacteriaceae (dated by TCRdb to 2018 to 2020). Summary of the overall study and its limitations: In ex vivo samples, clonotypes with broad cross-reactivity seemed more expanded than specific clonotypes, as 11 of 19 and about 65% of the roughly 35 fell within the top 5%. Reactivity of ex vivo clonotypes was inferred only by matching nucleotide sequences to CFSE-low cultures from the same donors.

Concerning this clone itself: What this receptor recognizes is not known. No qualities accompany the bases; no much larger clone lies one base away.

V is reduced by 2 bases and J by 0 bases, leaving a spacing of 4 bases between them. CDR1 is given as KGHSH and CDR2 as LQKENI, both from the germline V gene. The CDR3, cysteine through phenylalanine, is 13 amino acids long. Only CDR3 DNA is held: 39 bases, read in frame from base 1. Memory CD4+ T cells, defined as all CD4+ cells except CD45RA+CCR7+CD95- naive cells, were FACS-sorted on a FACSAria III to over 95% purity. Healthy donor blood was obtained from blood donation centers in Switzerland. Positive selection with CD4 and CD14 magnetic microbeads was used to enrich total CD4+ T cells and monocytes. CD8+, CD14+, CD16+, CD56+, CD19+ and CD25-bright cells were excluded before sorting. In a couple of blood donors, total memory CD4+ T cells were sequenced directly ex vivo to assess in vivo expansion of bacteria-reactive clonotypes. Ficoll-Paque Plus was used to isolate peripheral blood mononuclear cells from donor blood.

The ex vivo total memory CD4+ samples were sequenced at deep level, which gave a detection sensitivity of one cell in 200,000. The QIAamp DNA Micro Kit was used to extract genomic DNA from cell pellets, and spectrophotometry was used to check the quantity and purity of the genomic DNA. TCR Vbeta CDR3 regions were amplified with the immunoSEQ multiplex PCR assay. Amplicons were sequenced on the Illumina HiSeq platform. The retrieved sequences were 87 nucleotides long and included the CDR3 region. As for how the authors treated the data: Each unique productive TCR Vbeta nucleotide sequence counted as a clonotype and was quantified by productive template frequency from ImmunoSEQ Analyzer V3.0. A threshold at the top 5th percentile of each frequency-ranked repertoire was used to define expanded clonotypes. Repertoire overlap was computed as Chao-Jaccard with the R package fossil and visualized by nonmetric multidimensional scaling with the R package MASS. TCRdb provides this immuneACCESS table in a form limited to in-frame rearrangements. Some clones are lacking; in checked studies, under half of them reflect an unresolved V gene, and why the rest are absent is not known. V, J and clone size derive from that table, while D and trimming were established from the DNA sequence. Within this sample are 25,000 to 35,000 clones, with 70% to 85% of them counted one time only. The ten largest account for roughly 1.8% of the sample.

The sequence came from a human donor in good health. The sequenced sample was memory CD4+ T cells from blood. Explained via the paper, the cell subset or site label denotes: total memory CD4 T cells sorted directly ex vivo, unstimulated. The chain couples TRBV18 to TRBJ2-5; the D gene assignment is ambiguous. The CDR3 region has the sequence CASSPYDQETQYF. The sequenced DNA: TGTGCCAGCTCACCATACGACCAAGAGACCCAGTACTTC.